This entry lists 17 T cell receptor beta chains sequenced from one sample in a study of shared clonotypes between healthy human individuals. Using immunoSEQ multiplex PCR, the repertoire was profiled, and TCRdb retains in-frame clones only, with some absent. The data hold 2,100,000 or so clones, with approximately 96% observed a single time. Sample: naive CD4+ T cells sorted from blood. Subset meaning: CD45RA+ positively selected. These receptor sequences come from a young man in good health.

The chain uses TRBV14 and TRBJ1-5; perhaps TRBD1 as D (6 bases). CDR1 and CDR2 (germline): SGHDN, FVKESK. The CDR3 runs to 13 residues. The V and J ends lost 4 bases and 7 bases respectively, with 11 bases between them. In nucleotides, the CDR3 is TGTGCCAGCAGCCTATCAAGGGGGCAGCCCCAGCATTTT. Protein: CASSLSRGQPQHF.

This clone was detected once. V gene TRBV19 combines with J gene TRBJ2-1, with 7 positions matching TRBD2. Germline V gene sequence: CDR1 LNHDA, CDR2 SQIVND (reference sequence). The junction had 13 bases not matched to a gene; V was cut back by 4 bases and J by 4 bases. This CDR3 has 17 amino acids. CDR3 DNA sequence: TGTGCCAGTAGTAACCCCAGGGCTAGCGGACTTTACAATGAGCAGTTCTTC. This encodes CASSNPRASGLYNEQFF.

This chain joins TRBV12-5 and TRBJ2-7; 7 nucleotides agree with TRBD1. The CDR3 sequence is 16 residues long. J gave up 0 bases and V 4 bases, and 9 bases lay outside the gene matches. Germline V CDR1 and CDR2: LGHNT, FRNRAP. The CDR3 spells CASGSPPTGNSYEQYF. CDR3 nucleotide sequence: TGTGCTAGTGGTTCACCACCGACAGGGAACTCCTACGAGCAGTACTTC.

This chain uses TRBV2 with TRBJ1-3; D is uncertain. Germline assignment: CDR1 SNHLY and CDR2 FYNNEI. CDR3 length: 14 residues. Trimming removed 0 bases from V and 2 bases from J, with 5 bases in between. The CDR3 loop reads CASSEALPGNTIYF. In nucleotides, the CDR3 is TGTGCCAGCAGTGAAGCGCTTCCTGGAAACACCATATATTTT.

Comments on this clone: Other DNA sequences from this sample encode an identical CDR3 as well. The chain links TRBV5-6 to TRBJ2-2; D ambiguous. CDR3 size: 13 residues. V lost 4 bases, J lost 5 bases, and 9 bases lay in between. Germline values: CDR1 SGHDT, CDR2 YYEEEE. CDR3 loop: CASSLTRTGELFF. DNA for the CDR3: TGTGCCAGCAGCCTGACCCGGACCGGGGAGCTGTTTTTT.

This clone was found once. The rearrangement joins TRBV5-1 to TRBJ1-2; D might be TRBD1 (5 bases). The CDR3 has 14 amino acids. V dropped 0 bases and J dropped 2 bases, with 8 bases sitting between them. Germline CDR1 and CDR2: SGHRS and YFSETQ. This CDR3 reads CASSLAEGNYGYTF. In nucleotides, the CDR3 is TGCGCCAGCAGCTTGGCCGAGGGGAACTATGGCTACACCTTC.

In regard to this clone: The sample carries other DNA sequences with the same CDR3. CDR3 sequence (DNA): TGTGCCAGCTCACCACCGGCTAGCACAGATACGCAGTATTTT. Residues: CASSPPASTDTQYF. The rearrangement uses TRBV18 and TRBJ2-3; no reliable D call. There are 14 residues in the CDR3. CDR1 and CDR2 from the germline V gene are KGHSH and LQKENI. V lost 0 bases, J lost 0 bases, and 4 bases lay in between.

The V call is TRBV7-2, the J call TRBJ2-7; 15 nucleotides match TRBD2. Germline assignment: CDR1 SGHTA and CDR2 FQGNSA. V gave up 5 bases and J gave up 9 bases; unmatched junction bases: 8. This CDR3 region has 15 residues. The CDR3 sequence: CASSPRTSGRDWQYF. The CDR3 region has the DNA TGTGCCAGCAGCCCGCGGACTAGCGGGAGGGATTGGCAGTACTTC. The complete variable domain, with remaining parts taken from reference TRBV7-2 and TRBJ2-7, reads GAGVSQSPSNKVTEKGKDVELRCDPISGHTALYWYRQSLGQGLEFLIYFQGNSAPDKSGLPSDRFSAERTGGSVSTLTIQRTQQEDSAVYLCASSPRTSGRDWQYFGPGTRLTVT.

Here the CDR3 reads CASSLAGGSTQYF. The DNA of the CDR3 is TGTGCCAGCAGTCTAGCGGGGGGTTCGACCCAGTACTTC. The V and J genes are TRBV27 and TRBJ2-5; 11 bases map to TRBD2. The CDR3 runs 13 residues. CDR1 and CDR2 (germline): MNHEY, SMNVEV (reference sequence). After removal of 5 bases from V and 7 bases from J, the junction contained 3 bases not matched to a gene.

The genes are TRBV7-6 and TRBJ1-2, with 7 bases aligning to TRBD1. Germline V lookup: CDR1 SGHVS, CDR2 FNYEAQ. The CDR3 contains 15 residues. With 5 bases clipped from V and 3 bases from J, the junction kept 9 bases outside the gene matches. The CDR3: CASSLQGEAYYGYTF. CDR3 sequence (DNA): TGTGCCAGCAGCCTGCAGGGGGAGGCCTACTATGGCTACACCTTC.

This chain links TRBV6-5 with TRBJ2-7; unclear D gene. Per the germline V gene, CDR1 is MNHEY and CDR2 is SVGAGI. The CDR3 runs 14 residues. The V gene lost 7 bases and the J gene lost 0 bases, with 13 bases spanning the gap. The CDR3 is CASKKTHPSYEQYF. In DNA form, the CDR3 reads TGTGCCAGCAAAAAAACCCACCCCTCCTACGAGCAGTACTTC.

The chain links TRBV2 to TRBJ2-1, with TRBD1 matching over 8 bases. Germline CDR1 SNHLY, CDR2 FYNNEI. This CDR3 is built from 14 residues. The J segment lost 5 bases and the V segment lost 8 bases, leaving 8 bases of the junction unmatched. CDR3 region: CASSRQGSDNEQFF. DNA for the CDR3: TGTGCCAGCTCTAGACAGGGGAGCGACAATGAGCAGTTCTTC.

This chain connects TRBV7-9 to TRBJ1-5; 7 bases align to TRBD1. There are 17 residues in the CDR3. In germline, CDR1 is SEHNR, CDR2 FQNEAQ (reference sequence). With V trimmed by 2 bases and J by 1 base, 8 bases remained unmatched. CDR3 sequence: CASSLSTGEGSNQPQHF. CDR3 in DNA: TGTGCCAGCAGCTTATCAACAGGGGAGGGGAGCAATCAGCCCCAGCATTTT.

The chain carries TRBV4-3 and TRBJ2-7; 12 nucleotides match TRBD2. Germline CDR1 reads LGHNA; CDR2 reads YSLEER. This CDR3 comprises 17 residues. Trimming took 0 bases from V and 2 from J; bases not matched to a gene: 5. The CDR3 nucleotides are TGCGCCAGCAGCCAAGACCTAGCGGGAGGGACTGCCTACGAGCAGTACTTC. This sequence encodes CASSQDLAGGTAYEQYF.

V gene TRBV28 combines with J gene TRBJ1-2; 10 bases align to TRBD1. The germline V gene encodes CDR1 MDHEN and CDR2 SYDVKM. Trimming cost V 6 bases and J 3 bases; bases outside gene matches: 7. The CDR3 runs to 15 residues. The CDR3 DNA reads as TGTGCCAGCAGAGACCAGACAGGGGGCCACTATGGCTACACCTTC. Its protein is CASRDQTGGHYGYTF.

The chain combines TRBV30 with TRBJ2-1; 7 bases fit TRBD2. V was pared by 3 bases and J by 5 bases, with 4 bases of the junction left unmatched. CDR1 GTSNPN and CDR2 SVGIG come from the germline V gene (reference sequence). This CDR3 contains 13 residues. In DNA, the CDR3 is TGTGCCTGGAGGGGTCTAGCGGACAATGAGCAGTTCTTC. It specifies CAWRGLADNEQFF.

In regard to this clone: Additional DNA sequences in this sample encode the identical CDR3. V gene TRBV30 combines with J gene TRBJ1-5, with D perhaps matching TRBD1 (5 bases). The V and J ends lost 3 bases and 4 bases respectively, with 10 bases between them. Germline CDR1 GTSNPN, CDR2 SVGIG (reference sequence). This CDR3 spans 13 amino acids. The CDR3 DNA follows: TGTGCCTGGAGCGCCGACAGTAATCAGCCCCAGCATTTT. Its translation: CAWSADSNQPQHF.